This T cell receptor beta chain is drawn from a study of T cells after yellow fever vaccination. For this clonotype: The antigen is not known.

A process of 5'RACE template switching, which added a universal primer site and UMIs, was used to make TCR cDNA. Each CDR3 protein is one row after TCRdb ran MiXCR on the 5' RACE reads. Among under 600,000 distinct CDR3 sequences listed, just over 20% were seen once. Broader study findings: Post-booster repertoires contained most primary-vaccination clones again (around 97% CD4, approximately 86% CD8). Weaker overall, the secondary response nonetheless peaked faster (day 5 versus 15).

Trimming took 4 bases from V and 9 from J; bases not matched to a gene: 14. This CDR3 has 16 residues. Germline V gene data show CDR1 as SEHNR and CDR2 as FQNEAQ (reference sequence). This receptor was taken from a man between 18 and 29 years old who received the YFV17D yellow fever vaccine. The sequenced sample was PBMCs, obtained less than 25 days after the first yellow fever vaccination. V usage is TRBV7-9 and J usage is TRBJ2-1; 8 positions agree with TRBD2. The CDR3 spells CASSSRGGPEVGEQFF. The CDR3 nucleotides read TGTGCCAGCAGCTCCCGCGGGGGGCCAGAAGTAGGTGAGCAGTTCTTC.